This TCR beta chain was identified during a study of CD8+ T cells in alopecia areata (dated by TCRdb to 2017 to 2018). In terms of the full investigation: The treated patients took part in an open-label pilot trial in which moderate-to-severe alopecia areata was treated with oral tofacitinib at 5 to 10 mg twice daily. Tofacitinib was administered for 6 to 18 months, and 6 months of follow-up off drug were then conducted to assess delayed response and recurrence. In treated patients, disease severity was measured using the SALT score, which gives the percentage of scalp surface area affected. To study T cell clonal expansion in alopecia areata, the researchers applied high-throughput TCRbeta sequencing to both the C3H/HeJ mouse model and human patients. Scalp tissue and sorted CD4+ and CD8+ peripheral blood T cells from patchy and totalis/universalis alopecia areata patients and from healthy controls were covered by human TCRbeta sequencing. Patients on tofacitinib were biopsied at baseline and after 4 and 24 weeks of treatment, and several of the patients also had a later scalp biopsy. Clonality in the scalp was compared among normal scalp (n=4), patchy alopecia areata scalp (n=8), and alopecia totalis/universalis scalp (n=8). The RNA source kit depended on sample type: the PAXgene miRNA kit for fixed scalp, the miRNeasy kit for PBMCs, and the RNeasy kit for mouse skin. TCRbeta CDR3 regions were amplified by immunoSEQ multiplex PCR using 35 Vbeta forward and 13 Jbeta reverse primers.

Taken from cysteine to phenylalanine, the CDR3 has 15 residues. Only the CDR3 part of the read is kept: 45 bases, read in frame from the first base. CDR1 and CDR2, looked up from the germline V gene (reference sequence), are LNHDA and SQIVND. V loses 5 bases of germline sequence and J loses 0 bases, and the interval between the two ends is 14 bases. This specimen's time point label, interpreted: about 25 weeks on oral tofacitinib. Explained via the paper, the treatment or condition label denotes: oral pan-JAK inhibitor, 5-10 mg twice daily. Peripheral blood and lesional scalp punch biopsies were obtained from patients with alopecia areata. PBMCs were separated by density centrifugation and stained for CD3, CD4 and CD8, after which CD4+ and CD8+ T cells were sorted on a FACSAria. General study outcomes and caveats: Higher clonality and more expanded CD8+ clones were observed in lesional scalp than in normal scalp, particularly in alopecia totalis/universalis, a finding suggestive of antigenic drive. During tofacitinib treatment, many expanded lesional clones remained in scalp and blood, and this persistence may partly explain relapse after treatment is stopped. Tofacitinib significantly lowered scalp clonality and the number of expanded CD8+ clones among the top 100 scalp clones. Resident alphabeta T cells in normal human skin are also sequenced, complicating scalp TCR repertoire analysis, unlike mouse skin dominated by gammadelta T cells. Compared with mice, TCR sequences shared between patients were less clear, possibly partly because of HLA diversity across the patient population. Because the treated cohort was small and had only one nonresponder, larger studies are needed to examine links between baseline CD8+ expansion and response.

Comment on this clone: Its recognized antigen is unknown. No base-level quality is on record; no much larger clone is a single base apart.

Receptors were amplified or captured by the immunoSEQ multiplex PCR assay. RNA was extracted from all samples and reverse transcribed into cDNA, which served as template for TCR sequencing. First-strand cDNA was synthesized with SuperScript III using a 2:1 mix of oligo-dT and random hexamers. A synthetic immune receptor repertoire was used to measure amplification bias, and any remaining bias was corrected computationally. In the paper's pipeline: After raw reads were preprocessed to remove errors, the CDR3 was defined following IMGT conventions as running from the conserved cysteine to phenylalanine. Clonality was calculated as 1 minus Shannon entropy normalized by log2 of the number of productive unique TCRs. Whether each scalp clone was CD4 or CD8 was inferred by checking scalp TCRbeta sequences against the CD4 and CD8 repertoires from sorted blood. As stored in TCRdb, this immuneACCESS dataset retains in-frame rearrangements with V and J assigned. A fraction of the clones does not appear; measured against another copy, unresolved V genes explain less than half of the discrepancy, and the remainder lacks a known reason. V and J calls and clone size come straight from that table; D and trimming were deduced from the DNA. In all, the sample holds approximately 110,000 clones, and around 54% of those were seen once. The ten largest make up 3% to 4% of the sample.

Recombination connected TRBV19 to TRBJ2-7, and possibly TRBD2, on 6 matching bases. The sample in question was CD4+ T cells sorted from blood, obtained at week 24, from a patient treated with tofacitinib. The sequence came from a human donor with alopecia areata. The CDR3 protein: CASSPGDMISYEQYF. The nucleotide sequence reads as follows: TGTGCCAGTAGTCCGGGAGACATGATCTCCTACGAGCAGTACTTC.